A selection of T cell receptor beta chains follows, all from one sample in a study of CD8+ T cells in alopecia areata. TCRdb's table, derived via immunoSEQ multiplex PCR, lists solely in-frame clones and lacks some. The sample consists of over 100,000 clones, approximately 49% of them appearing once. Sequencing was performed on CD8+ T cells sorted from blood, taken at week 0. Receptor source: a human donor with alopecia areata. Both conserved end residues are part of each CDR3. A D gene is named only where the DNA matches it firmly. Clone size is stated in some rows and not others, as once, few, many or a class when expanded.

-	TRBV7-9	-	TRBJ2-1	TGTGCCAGCAGCTTAATATCCCCCCCCAATGAGCAGTTCTTC	CASSLISPPNEQFF
-	TRBV6-5	-	TRBJ2-5	TGTGCCAGCACCAGGGTGGGGCAAGAGACCCAGTACTTC	CASTRVGQETQYF
-	TRBV30	-	TRBJ2-7	TGTGCCTGGAGCTTGGGGGAAGGGGGCGAGCAGTACTTC	CAWSLGEGGEQYF
-	TRBV10-3	TRBD1	TRBJ2-5	TGTGCCATCAGTGATTTCGGTGGGACAGTAAGCCAAGAGACCCAGTACTTC	CAISDFGGTVSQETQYF
-	TRBV27	-	TRBJ2-7	TGTGCCAGCAGTTCCCCACCCCAGGGAGAGCAGTACTTC	CASSSPPQGEQYF
-	TRBV29-1	-	TRBJ1-2	TGCAGCGTTGAAGGGCTAGAGGGGATTTATGGCTACACCTTC	CSVEGLEGIYGYTF
once	TRBV13	TRBD1	TRBJ2-7	TGTGCCAGCAGCAGCCTGGGGACAGGGGGCTACGAGCAGTACTTC	CASSSLGTGGYEQYF
-	TRBV27	-	TRBJ2-2	TGTGCCAGCAGTTTACTGACAGGGAGGACCGGGGAGCTGTTTTTT	CASSLLTGRTGELFF
-	TRBV14	TRBD1	TRBJ2-3	TGTGCCAGCAGCCAAGAGACAGGGGTCACAGATACGCAGTATTTT	CASSQETGVTDTQYF
-	TRBV4-2	TRBD2	TRBJ2-3	TGTGCCAGCAGCCAAGAGCGGGGGGGCGGGGCAGATACGCAGTATTTT	CASSQERGGGADTQYF
-	TRBV7-9	TRBD1	TRBJ2-7	TGTGCCAGCAGACGCCTCCGGGACAGGCCCTTAGAGCAGTACTTC	CASRRLRDRPLEQYF
-	TRBV30	-	TRBJ1-2	TGTGCCTGGAGTGTTACGGAAAGACAGGCGTTCTATGGCTACACCTTC	CAWSVTERQAFYGYTF
few	TRBV5-1	-	TRBJ1-2	TGCGCCAGCAGCCCCCAGGAGGCCAATGACTACACCTTC	CASSPQEANDYTF
many	TRBV5-1	-	TRBJ2-7	TGCGCCAGCAGCTTGGAAGCCGGGACACTCTGGGAGCAGTACTTC	CASSLEAGTLWEQYF
-	TRBV4-3	-	TRBJ1-1	TGCGCCAGCAGCCAAGATAGGGCAGGGATCGAAGCTTTCTTT	CASSQDRAGIEAFF
-	TRBV9	-	TRBJ2-7	TGTGCCAGCAGCCTCAGGGGCAGCTACGAGCAGTACTTC	CASSLRGSYEQYF
-	TRBV27	-	TRBJ1-2	TGTGCCAGCAGTTGGGACCGGCAACACTTCTATGGCTACACCTTC	CASSWDRQHFYGYTF
-	TRBV7-9	-	TRBJ2-4	TGTGCCAGCAGCTCTGGGTACCAGGGCCCTGAAAACATTCAGTACTTC	CASSSGYQGPENIQYF
few	TRBV4-3	-	TRBJ2-3	TGCGCCAGCAGCCAAGATTCGGAAGATACGCAGTATTTT	CASSQDSEDTQYF
-	TRBV13	-	TRBJ1-1	TGTGCCAGCAGCGACCCACAGGGAGGGAACACTGAAGCTTTCTTT	CASSDPQGGNTEAFF
-	TRBV11-2	-	TRBJ2-5	TGTGCCAGCAGCTTAGGAGGGGGTTCGGTGGAGACCCAGTACTTC	CASSLGGGSVETQYF
few	TRBV2	TRBD2	TRBJ2-7	TGTGCCAGCCTAGCGGGGACGTCCTCCGAGCAGTACTTC	CASLAGTSSEQYF
-	TRBV25-1	-	TRBJ2-1	TGTGCCAGCAGTGCGGGGGGCGACGGTGAGCAGTTCTTC	CASSAGGDGEQFF
-	TRBV11-2	-	TRBJ2-5	TGTGCCAGCAGCGAGGCCCAGGAGACCCAGTACTTC	CASSEAQETQYF
-	TRBV2	-	TRBJ1-6	TGTGCCAGCAGTGAACCAGGTTTGGGTTTTTCACCCCTCCACTTT	CASSEPGLGFSPLHF
-	TRBV7-7	-	TRBJ2-7	TGTGCTAGCAGCTTAAGCCGGGGGCGCAACGACGAGCAGTACTTC	CASSLSRGRNDEQYF
-	TRBV27	-	TRBJ2-7	TGTGCCAGCAGTGACAGATACTCCTACGAGCAGTACTTC	CASSDRYSYEQYF
-	TRBV30	-	TRBJ1-1	TGTGCCTGGTCCGGGGGGGACACTGAAGCTTTCTTT	CAWSGGDTEAFF
-	TRBV11-2	-	TRBJ1-6	TGTGCCAGCAGCAAGGGACTGATTAATTCACCCCTCCACTTT	CASSKGLINSPLHF
-	TRBV4-2	TRBD2	TRBJ2-7	TGTGCCAGCAGCCAACTAGCGGGGTACGAGCAGTACTTC	CASSQLAGYEQYF
-	TRBV4-1	TRBD1	TRBJ2-7	TGCGCCAGCAGCCATGGACAGGGCGAGCAGTACTTC	CASSHGQGEQYF
-	TRBV29-1	-	TRBJ2-6	TGCAGCGTTGTCTATTCTGGGGCCAACGTCCTGACTTTC	CSVVYSGANVLTF
-	TRBV7-9	-	TRBJ2-7	TGTGCCAGCAGCTCTATTGGCCTTGGGAAGGGCGAGCAGTACTTC	CASSSIGLGKGEQYF
few	TRBV19	-	TRBJ2-1	TGTGCCAGTAGTATAGTTGACAGCTTGAGCTCCTACAATGAGCAGTTCTTC	CASSIVDSLSSYNEQFF
few	TRBV4-3	-	TRBJ1-4	TGCGCCAGCAGCCAATCCAGGGAGGGGGTTAATGAAAAACTGTTTTTT	CASSQSREGVNEKLFF
-	TRBV5-6	-	TRBJ1-5	TGTGCCAGCAGCTTGGGCAACAATCAGCCCCAGCATTTT	CASSLGNNQPQHF
-	TRBV5-1	TRBD2	TRBJ2-5	TGCGCCAGCAGCCTCAGCGGCGGGGGGCCCCGGAGGGCCCAGTACTTC	CASSLSGGGPRRAQYF
few	TRBV27	-	TRBJ1-5	TGTGCCAGCAGTTTATCCGGGACGACGGAGCCCCAGCATTTT	CASSLSGTTEPQHF
-	TRBV11-2	-	TRBJ2-5	TGTGCCAGCAGCTTAGGGTGGGAGACCCAGTACTTC	CASSLGWETQYF
once	TRBV5-6	TRBD1	TRBJ2-6	TGTGCCAGCAGCCGACAGGGCGACGTCCTGACTTTC	CASSRQGDVLTF
-	TRBV11-2	TRBD1	TRBJ2-2	TGTGCCAGCAGCTTAGATTGGGGGACAGACACCGGGGAGCTGTTTTTT	CASSLDWGTDTGELFF
-	TRBV27	TRBD1	TRBJ2-7	TGTGCCAGCGGACAGGGGTCCTACGAGCAGTACTTC	CASGQGSYEQYF
-	TRBV5-1	-	TRBJ2-2	TGCGCCAGCAGCTTGGCCCCGAACACCGGGGAGCTGTTTTTT	CASSLAPNTGELFF
few	TRBV7-2	-	TRBJ1-2	TGTGCCAGCAGCCCGCAGGTCTTTTCAGATGGCTACACCTTC	CASSPQVFSDGYTF
-	TRBV19	TRBD2	TRBJ2-1	TGTGCCAGTAGTATTAGCGGGGTGGCAAATGAGCAGTTCTTC	CASSISGVANEQFF
-	TRBV29-1	-	TRBJ1-1	TGCAGCGTTGACATCCTAGGGTGGAACACTGAAGCTTTCTTT	CSVDILGWNTEAFF
few	TRBV4-1	TRBD1	TRBJ2-2	TGCGCCAGCAGCGAACCGGGACAGAAGACCGGGGAGCTGTTTTTT	CASSEPGQKTGELFF
-	TRBV5-6	-	TRBJ2-7	TGTGCCAGCAGCTTTGGAGGCTCCTACGAGCAGTACTTC	CASSFGGSYEQYF
-	TRBV5-6	-	TRBJ1-5	TGTGCCAGCAGCCCTGGGGGGAGCAATCAGCCCCAGCATTTT	CASSPGGSNQPQHF
-	TRBV25-1	-	TRBJ2-5	TGTGCCAGCAGTGATTGGGTCCTCGGAGATGGGGAGACCCAGTACTTC	CASSDWVLGDGETQYF
few	TRBV6-5	TRBD1	TRBJ2-7	TGTGCCAGCAGTTACCCCGGGACAGGGATCTACGAGCAGTACTTC	CASSYPGTGIYEQYF
few	TRBV30	-	TRBJ2-1	TGTGCCTGGAGTGTCGGGGGGCGCTACAATGAGCAGTTCTTC	CAWSVGGRYNEQFF
-	TRBV6-5	-	TRBJ1-6	TGTGCCAGCAGTTTAGGGACATCCATTATGGCCCTCCACTTT	CASSLGTSIMALHF